This T cell receptor (beta chain) originates from a study of blood T cell repertoires in COVID-19. Study-wide background: The analysed material was cDNA or gDNA that came from T cells, B-cell-depleted T cells, or PBMCs.

The germline V and J ends were trimmed by 5 bases and 8 bases, with 19 bases remaining between them. This CDR3 has 16 amino acids. The germline V gene has CDR1 MDHEN and CDR2 SYDVKM. Sequenced by immunoSEQ multiplex PCR; TCRdb stores in-frame clones only, minus some. The profile covers about 150,000 clones, with roughly 82% appearing a single time and 9.8% taken by the ten largest. This chain connects TRBV28 to TRBJ1-6; a possible D gene is TRBD1 (6 bases). The sample was peripheral blood. The TCR sequence derives from a woman aged 45 to 65 with acute or convalescent COVID-19. CDR3 sequence: CASSLPQGGGDSPLHF. DNA for the CDR3: TGTGCCAGCAGTCTACCCCAGGGAGGGGGGGATTCACCCCTCCACTTT. Looking up the rest from reference TRBV28 and TRBJ1-6 gives the full variable domain: DVKVTQSSRYLVKRTGEKVFLECVQDMDHENMFWYRQDPGLGLRLIYFSYDVKMKEKGDIPEGYSVSREKKERFSLILESASTNQTSMYLCASSLPQGGGDSPLHFGNGTRLTVT.